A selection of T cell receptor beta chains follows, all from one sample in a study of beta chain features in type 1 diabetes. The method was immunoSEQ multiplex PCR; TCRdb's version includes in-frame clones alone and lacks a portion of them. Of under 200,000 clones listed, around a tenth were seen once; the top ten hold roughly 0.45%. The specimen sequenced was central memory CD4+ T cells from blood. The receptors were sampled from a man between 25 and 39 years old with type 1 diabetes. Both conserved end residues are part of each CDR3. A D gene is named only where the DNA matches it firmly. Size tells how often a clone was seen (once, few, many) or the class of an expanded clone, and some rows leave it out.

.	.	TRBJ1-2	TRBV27	TGTGCCAGCAGTTTCATGCGTGACTATGGCTACACCTTC	CASSFMRDYGYTF
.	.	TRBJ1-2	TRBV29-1	TGCAGCGTTAACGAGGGCTACACCTTC	CSVNEGYTF
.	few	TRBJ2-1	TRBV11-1	TGTGCCAGCAGCTACCCGATTCACCAGGCCCCTGCACCCAATGAGCAGTTCTTC	CASSYPIHQAPAPNEQFF
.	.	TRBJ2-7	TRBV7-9	TGTGCCAGCAGCTTAAGACAGGCCCTTGACGAGCAGTACTTC	CASSLRQALDEQYF
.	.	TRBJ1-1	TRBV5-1	TGCGCCAGCAGCTCAACGGGACACGAGAACACTGAAGCTTTCTTT	CASSSTGHENTEAFF
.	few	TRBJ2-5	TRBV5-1	TGCGCCAGCAAGCAGACTCAAGAGACCCAGTACTTC	CASKQTQETQYF
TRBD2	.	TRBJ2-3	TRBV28	TGTGCCAGCGAGGGGGGACTAGCGGAAATATCAGATACACAGTATTTT	CASEGGLAEISDTQYF
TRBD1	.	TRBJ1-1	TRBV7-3	TGTGCCAGCAGGTCAGGACAGGCGAACACTGAAGCTTTCTTT	CASRSGQANTEAFF
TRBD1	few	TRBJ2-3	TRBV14	TGTGCCAGCAGCCAAGTCGCTGGACAGGCCGCAGATACGCAGTATTTT	CASSQVAGQAADTQYF
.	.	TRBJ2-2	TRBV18	TGTGCCAGCTCACCAAACGGTCCCTCGAACACCGGGGAGCTGTTTTTT	CASSPNGPSNTGELFF
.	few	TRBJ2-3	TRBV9	TGTGCCAGCAGCGTAGATCCAGGCGTCTCCACAGATACGCAGTATTTT	CASSVDPGVSTDTQYF
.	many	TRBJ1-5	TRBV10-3	TGTGCCATCACCAACGGGGAGAATCAGCCCCAGCATTTT	CAITNGENQPQHF
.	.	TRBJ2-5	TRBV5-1	TGCGCCAGCAGCTCGTCCCCCCAAGAGACCCAGTACTTC	CASSSSPQETQYF
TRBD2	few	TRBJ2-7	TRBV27	TGTGCCAGCAGTTTAGGAGTCGGAAGTAGCGGGAGGGGGGAGCAGTACTTC	CASSLGVGSSGRGEQYF
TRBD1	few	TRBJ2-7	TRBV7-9	TGTGCCAGCAGCCCGTTCGGGACAGGGATATACGAGCAGTACTTC	CASSPFGTGIYEQYF
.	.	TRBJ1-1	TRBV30	TGTGCCTGGAGTGTTAGTGAGTGGACTGAAGCTTTCTTT	CAWSVSEWTEAFF
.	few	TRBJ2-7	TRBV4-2	TGTGCCAGCAGCCAAGAGATAACTTACGAGCAGTACTTC	CASSQEITYEQYF
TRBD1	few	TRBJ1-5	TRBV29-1	TGCAGCGCCACGGGACAGCCCAATCAGCCCCAGCATTTT	CSATGQPNQPQHF